What follows is one T cell receptor (beta chain) and its context. The sample is drawn from a study of blood T cell repertoires in COVID-19. Background on the study: Acute and convalescent COVID-19 samples came from the United States, Italy and Spain.

Each recovered donor of Cohort 3 presented with two negative PCRs, clearance, or symptom resolution. The CDR3 runs 13 residues. Germline CDR1 reads WNHNN; CDR2 reads SYGVQD (reference sequence). The germline V and J ends were trimmed by 0 bases and 7 bases, with 9 bases remaining between them. The authors' processing: The assay estimated nucleated cells by amplifying reference gene primers. TCRdb's copy holds only in-frame clones and misses some; the assay was immunoSEQ multiplex PCR. The V and J calls and clone size come from that table; D and trimming were worked out from the DNA. The table records about 400,000 clones, less than 90% of them present only once.

This receptor was identified in a young woman who had recovered from COVID-19. The chain combines TRBV10-1 with TRBJ1-1; D uncertain. Sequences were obtained from PBMCs or T cells enriched from blood (not recorded which). CDR3 loop: CASSESLRGEAFF. The CDR3 DNA is TGCGCCAGCAGTGAGTCCCTTCGGGGTGAAGCTTTCTTT.